This T cell receptor (beta chain) appears in the sequencing data of a study of T cell changes during pregnancy in multiple sclerosis. Sequenced by immunoSEQ multiplex PCR; TCRdb stores in-frame clones only, minus some. The table includes 47,000 or so clones, 70% to 90% detected once. From germline, CDR1 is PRHDT and CDR2 FYEKMQ (reference sequence). CDR3 length equals 14 residues. Concerning this clone itself: At one end, the junction sequence differs from germline, possibly due to a read error.

This rearrangement joins TRBV13 to TRBJ2-4; the match to TRBD1 covers 7 bases. This sequence was found in a female donor with multiple sclerosis, enrolled in a pregnancy study. The material was peripheral blood, obtained in the first trimester of pregnancy. The CDR3 bases are TGTGCCAGCAGCTTAGCTCGTGGGACAGCGACCAAGCACTTC. It yields the protein CASSLARGTATKHF.